These T cell receptor beta chains were read from a single sample in a study of blood T cell repertoires in COVID-19. Profiling relied on immunoSEQ multiplex PCR, and the TCRdb table lists in-frame clones only, not all of them. The sample lists hundreds of thousands of clones, approximately 81% seen once, with approximately 7.9% in the top ten. Input material: peripheral blood. These receptors all come from a woman older than 75 with acute or convalescent COVID-19. The CDR3 runs from the conserved cysteine through the conserved F or W. A D gene is named only where the DNA matches it firmly. Clone size is stated in some rows and not others, as once, few, many or a class when expanded.

d_call: TRBD1
v_call: TRBV2
j_call: TRBJ2-1
clone_size: -
cdr3_aa: CASTRDRENEQFF
cdr3_nt: TGTGCCAGCACTCGGGACAGGGAGAATGAGCAGTTCTTC

d_call: -
v_call: TRBV27
j_call: TRBJ1-1
clone_size: -
cdr3_aa: CASSLVVGANTEAFF
cdr3_nt: TGTGCCAGCAGTTTAGTAGTAGGGGCGAACACTGAAGCTTTCTTT

d_call: -
v_call: TRBV11-3
j_call: TRBJ2-7
clone_size: few
cdr3_aa: CASSLATVGVSEQYF
cdr3_nt: TGTGCCAGCAGCTTAGCAACGGTTGGAGTTTCCGAGCAGTACTTC

d_call: -
v_call: TRBV19
j_call: TRBJ1-5
clone_size: -
cdr3_aa: CAGGAVNQPQHF
cdr3_nt: TGTGCCGGAGGGGCGGTCAATCAGCCCCAGCATTTT

d_call: -
v_call: TRBV10-3
j_call: TRBJ1-1
clone_size: -
cdr3_aa: CAIRDTGNTEAFF
cdr3_nt: TGTGCCATCAGGGATACAGGGAACACTGAAGCTTTCTTT

d_call: TRBD2
v_call: TRBV5-6
j_call: TRBJ2-7
clone_size: few
cdr3_aa: CASSLALPGLGEQYF
cdr3_nt: TGTGCCAGCAGCTTGGCGCTACCGGGACTAGGCGAGCAGTACTTC

d_call: -
v_call: TRBV7-9
j_call: TRBJ1-2
clone_size: -
cdr3_aa: CASSLTENYGYTF
cdr3_nt: TGTGCCAGCAGCTTAACCGAGAACTATGGCTACACCTTC

d_call: TRBD1
v_call: TRBV5-1
j_call: TRBJ1-2
clone_size: -
cdr3_aa: CASSLGAGQGYGYTF
cdr3_nt: TGCGCCAGCAGCTTGGGGGCGGGACAGGGGTATGGCTACACCTTC

d_call: -
v_call: TRBV5-6
j_call: TRBJ2-7
clone_size: -
cdr3_aa: CASSLFATGNYEQYF
cdr3_nt: TGTGCCAGCAGCTTGTTTGCGACTGGCAACTACGAGCAGTACTTC

d_call: -
v_call: TRBV12-3/TRBV12-4
j_call: TRBJ2-7
clone_size: -
cdr3_aa: CASSSPGSYEQYF
cdr3_nt: TGTGCCAGCAGTTCCCCGGGATCCTACGAGCAGTACTTC

d_call: TRBD1
v_call: TRBV6-5
j_call: TRBJ2-7
clone_size: -
cdr3_aa: CASRKGTGGSYEQYF
cdr3_nt: TGTGCCAGCAGGAAAGGGACAGGGGGATCGTACGAGCAGTACTTC

d_call: -
v_call: TRBV5-1
j_call: TRBJ1-2
clone_size: -
cdr3_aa: CASSFSPGDYGYTF
cdr3_nt: TGCGCCAGCAGCTTCTCTCCGGGGGACTATGGCTACACCTTC

d_call: TRBD2
v_call: TRBV4-2
j_call: TRBJ2-1
clone_size: -
cdr3_aa: CASSQAGLAVNEQFF
cdr3_nt: TGTGCCAGCAGCCAAGCGGGACTAGCGGTCAATGAGCAGTTCTTC

d_call: -
v_call: TRBV4-1
j_call: TRBJ1-4
clone_size: -
cdr3_aa: CASSQRGVRNEKLFF
cdr3_nt: TGCGCCAGCAGCCAACGGGGGGTGAGGAATGAAAAACTGTTTTTT

d_call: -
v_call: TRBV5-1
j_call: TRBJ2-2
clone_size: -
cdr3_aa: CASSLMESGELFF
cdr3_nt: TGCGCCAGCAGCTTGATGGAGTCCGGGGAGCTGTTTTTT

d_call: -
v_call: TRBV3-1/TRBV3-2
j_call: TRBJ1-6
clone_size: few
cdr3_aa: CASSLGLTNRQFNSPLHF
cdr3_nt: TGTGCCAGCAGCCTGGGACTAACCAACCGCCAGTTTAATTCACCCCTCCACTTT

d_call: -
v_call: TRBV7-9
j_call: TRBJ2-6
clone_size: -
cdr3_aa: CASNPSGANVLTF
cdr3_nt: TGTGCCAGCAATCCGAGTGGGGCCAACGTCCTGACTTTC

d_call: TRBD1
v_call: TRBV7-8
j_call: TRBJ2-7
clone_size: once
cdr3_aa: CASVLDRVVTYEQYF
cdr3_nt: TGTGCCAGCGTTTTGGACAGGGTCGTTACCTACGAGCAGTACTTC

d_call: -
v_call: TRBV5-1
j_call: TRBJ2-4
clone_size: -
cdr3_aa: CASSQNARGSQNIQYF
cdr3_nt: TGCGCCAGCAGTCAGAATGCAAGGGGGAGCCAAAACATTCAGTACTTC

d_call: TRBD1
v_call: TRBV30
j_call: TRBJ1-6
clone_size: -
cdr3_aa: CAWSTTGGSSPLHF
cdr3_nt: TGTGCCTGGAGTACGACAGGGGGCAGTTCACCCCTCCACTTT

d_call: TRBD2
v_call: TRBV6-1
j_call: TRBJ2-1
clone_size: -
cdr3_aa: CASSEGISGIGFF
cdr3_nt: TGTGCCAGCAGTGAAGGAATAAGCGGGATTGGATTCTTC

d_call: -
v_call: TRBV7-9
j_call: TRBJ1-1
clone_size: -
cdr3_aa: CASSLEQRYTEAFF
cdr3_nt: TGTGCCAGCAGCTTAGAACAACGCTACACTGAAGCTTTCTTT